What follows are 8 T cell receptor beta chains derived from one specimen sequenced in a study of monozygotic twins with inflammatory bowel disease. TCRdb re-called the 5' RACE reads and shows each CDR3 protein once, DNA omitted. The table gives approximately 400,000 distinct CDR3 sequences; the top ten clones make up 2% to 3% of it. Material: blood. These receptor sequences come from a human donor with ulcerative colitis or Crohn's disease, or a healthy co-twin of an affected twin (not recorded which).

CDR3 loop: CSASDREVATNEKLFF. This chain joins TRBV20-1 and TRBJ1-4; the TCRdb call, TRBD1, lacks DNA for checking. This CDR3 spans 16 amino acids. Germline values: CDR1 DFQATT, CDR2 SNEGSKA (reference sequence).

This chain uses TRBV5-1 with TRBJ2-2; the D call from TCRdb, TRBD2, cannot be confirmed without DNA. Germline lookup yields CDR1 SGHRS and CDR2 YFSETQ. The CDR3 has 15 amino acids. The CDR3 sequence is CASSAGLDSTGELFF.

This chain uses TRBV5-1 with TRBJ2-3; TCRdb designates TRBD2, a call that cannot be tested without DNA. The CDR3 covers 13 residues. Germline V gene sequence: CDR1 SGHRS, CDR2 YFSETQ. This CDR3 reads CASSGGGADTQYF.

The rearrangement joins TRBV11-3 to TRBJ2-2; TCRdb picks TRBD1, but there is no DNA to check that call. Germline CDR1 reads SGHNT; CDR2 reads YENEEA. This CDR3 is built from 18 residues. The CDR3 sequence is CASSASLGQSLYTGELFF.

The chain's CDR3 is CASSWDEGSEQFF. This chain uses TRBV7-2 with TRBJ2-1; checking the TCRdb D call of TRBD1 is not possible without DNA. Germline CDR1 SGHTA, CDR2 FQGNSA. The CDR3 covers 13 residues.

J is TRBJ1-1 and V is TRBV6-2 or TRBV6-3. CDR3 length: 14 residues. CDR1 is MNHEY and CDR2 is SVGEGT in the germline V gene. CDR3 loop: CASSLHSMNTEAFF.

V and J are TRBV10-3 and TRBJ2-1; the TCRdb call, TRBD1, lacks DNA for checking. The CDR3 consists of 15 residues. In germline, CDR1 is ENHRY, CDR2 SYGVKD. CDR3 protein: CAISVGGTPGNEQFF.

This chain uses TRBV29-1 with TRBJ2-7; the D gene TCRdb calls, TRBD2, cannot be checked with no DNA. CDR1 is SQVTM, CDR2 ANQGSEA, per germline. CDR3 length: 12 residues. CDR3 loop: CSVEVGGDEQYF.